This T cell receptor beta chain originates from a study of cytomegalovirus exposure and HLA in healthy donors (dated by TCRdb to the late 2010s). Describing the broader study: According to an earlier analysis of 550 to 750 of the donors, about 179 million T cells yielded 117 million unique TCR beta sequences and about 300 Gb of sequence data. An early release covering roughly 640 HLA-typed donors comprised approximately 290 gigabases of sequencing data and around 80 million unique TCR sequences. The genetic ancestry cluster associated with self-reported Caucasian donors included about 84% of the approximately 430 genotyped donors. The study was designed to test whether signatures of past pathogen exposure could be identified by cataloging public T cell receptors. The T cell repertoires of some 700 subjects were profiled by immunosequencing and related to cytomegalovirus serostatus. Besides the first cohort of hundreds of subjects, a separate validation cohort made up of 95 to 150 different subjects was used. To predict cytomegalovirus infection status, the study combined high-throughput TCR immunosequencing, statistical association of individual TCRs with disease status, and machine learning. To study patterns of TCR occurrence, a later analysis re-analyzed previously published TCR beta repertoires from around 670 donors and added high-resolution HLA genotyping. Rather than using new phenotypic data, the later analysis identified candidate immune exposures from TCR beta sequences and from how often those sequences occurred across donors. To decide whether each TCR beta V gene segment behaved as functional or pseudogenic, an earlier analysis of over 500 of the donors relied on high-throughput TCR beta sequencing. Donor age, sex, ethnicity and CMV serostatus were compiled alongside the repertoire data. A later genetic analysis took genome-wide SNP genotypes for about 55% of the 666 donors and used that subset as a discovery cohort. All discovery cohort repertoires had been generated using a single sequencing platform. HLA typing covered class I and class II loci at four-digit resolution. Typing coverage varied by locus: about 629-630 donors for A, B, C, DRB1 and DQB1; roughly 510 for DQA1; approximately 570 for DPA1; around 490 for DPB1. Because of strong linkage in the cohort, roughly five DR-DQ haplotypes were treated as single units for association and clustering. Among about 360 genotyped donors of the cohort, an average of approximately 240,000 unique TCR beta nucleotide sequences were sequenced per donor, 15% to 20% of them non-productive.

V loses 3 bases of germline sequence and J loses 5 bases, and the interval between the two ends is 16 bases. Looking up the germline V gene yields CDR1 MDHEN and CDR2 SYDVKM. Including cysteine and phenylalanine, the CDR3 has 15 amino acids. Of all the DNA, just the CDR3 is kept, 45 bases in frame from base 1. Libraries were made using the immunoSEQ multiplex PCR assay. A mixture of 60 forward primers for TCR Vbeta segments and 13 reverse primers for TCR Jbeta segments was used in the multiplex PCR. The CDR3 region of rearranged TCR beta genes was amplified from genomic DNA by a multiplex PCR assay. The Illumina HiSeq System was used to sequence the amplified TCR beta libraries as 87-base-pair reads. Turning to the authors' computational methods: In a later analysis, 80 million or so unique TCR beta chains were counted across the 690 or so repertoires, and around 10 million of these chains were shared by at least two donors. A nearest-neighbor algorithm error-corrected the raw reads and collapsed the reads into unique sequences, merging closely related sequences to remove PCR and sequencing errors. To assign V, D and J gene segments, CDR3 sequences were aligned to IMGT reference sequences. For a sequence to be retained, a match of at least six nucleotides to both a V gene segment and a J gene segment was required. A rearrangement was called productive if the CDR3 had no stop codons and remained in frame with V and J, and every other rearrangement was called non-productive. CDR3 was defined by IMGT convention, running from the second conserved V-encoded cysteine to the conserved J-encoded phenylalanine. The earlier analysis of a few hundred of the donors excluded sequences that lacked an unambiguous match to a single V gene segment. In an earlier analysis of 450 to 700 of the donors, V segments were called functional above 56.7% productive rearrangements and were called segregating when the between-donor standard deviation exceeded 5%. A statistical classification framework was built to diagnose cytomegalovirus status from the catalog of TCR beta chain sequences. V and J gene assignment, in a later analysis, came from comparing TCR nucleotide sequences with IMGT/GENE-DB human TR gene sequences. Using the TCRdist pipeline, a later analysis assigned CDR3 sequences along with most-parsimonious VDJ recombination scenarios. In a later analysis, each TCR beta chain was defined by its CDR3 amino acid sequence together with its V-gene family, and reads lacking a unique V-gene family were excluded. As a way to deal with suspected cross-contamination and a sequencing artifact, a later analysis dropped 640 or so nucleotide sequences that were highly shared and had low generation probability. For each public chain, a later analysis derived a clonal expansion index from normalized ranks of inferred template counts within each repertoire. In a later analysis, generation probabilities were computed with a VDJ recombination model fitted to out-of-frame rearrangements, and the resulting probabilities were checked against IGoR. Hypergeometric tests were used in a later analysis to score TCR-TCR, TCR-HLA and TCR-CMV co-occurrence, with a repertoire-size bias correction applied to the TCR pairs. To estimate false discovery rates, a later analysis permuted the HLA or CMV assignments 20 times. In a later analysis, co-occurring TCRs were grouped using DBSCAN, with TCRdist sequence similarity added in when clustering inside HLA-allele-positive subsets. For co-occurrence clustering, repertoires with fewer than 30,000 or more than 120,000 public chains were excluded, along with about five repertoires with anomalous nucleotide sharing. The clones in this table, taken by TCRdb from immuneACCESS, are in-frame only. Not every clone is retained; where verified, under half of the shortfall comes from an unresolved V gene, and the cause of the rest is unknown. That table is the source of V, J and clone size, and D and trimming were worked out from the DNA. The sample profile shows 150,000 to 200,000 clones; about three quarters of them were found once. The ten largest clonotypes hold around 2.8% of the sample.

General study outcomes and caveats: Because some donors lacked HLA typing at each locus, the association tests relied only on the typed subset. Immune exposure information for the cohort was limited to CMV serostatus. V-gene and J-gene trimming of TCR beta chains was associated with a missense DCLRE1C variant in a later genetic analysis, and the association was replicated in an independent cohort. While some public TCRs were present in many individuals, most TCR sequences turned up only very rarely across donors. In a later analysis, 16,951 TCR beta sequences were associated with specific HLA alleles at a false discovery rate of 0.05. About 17 rarely observed V segments, including chromosome 9 orphons, were excluded from the earlier analysis of approximately 500 of the donors because counts were too low. According to the authors, the approach could potentially be generalized to other disease states and immunological phenotypes. This cohort had only TCR beta chains sequenced, and the lack of alpha or paired-chain data limited which features could be detected. Broadly in line with IMGT annotations, most TCR beta V segments showed up in productive rearrangements about 90% or about 30% of the time in an earlier analysis of several hundred of the donors. Presence/absence analyses assumed roughly uniform sequencing depth across donors, an assumption that may not hold. Linkage disequilibrium might explain the correlated functional status among segregating V segments, but an unknown experimental factor could not be excluded. In a later analysis, most CMV-associated TCR beta chains were found to appear HLA-restricted, with HLA associations seemingly driven largely by CMV exposure. In a later genetic analysis, fewer N-insertions in productive TCRs were reported among donors in an Asian-associated ancestry cluster than the roughly 640-donor mean. A cluster of highly shared sequence variants was judged likely to be a technical artifact of the sequencing pipeline. In a later analysis, the rate of TCR association differed among HLA loci, with DRB1 alleles having the most associated TCRs and HLA-C alleles having the fewest. In a later analysis, several top co-occurrence clusters were reported to appear linked to parvovirus B19, influenza, CMV and Epstein-Barr virus. Assigning TCR associations to individual alleles was difficult when HLA alleles, especially DR and DQ, strongly co-occurred. A further reported finding was that TCR beta sequences accurately predicted the HLA-A and HLA-B alleles for most subjects in the first cohort. A few of the identified cytomegalovirus-associated TCR beta chains were confirmed in vitro to be specific for cytomegalovirus antigens. The study gave a list of some 150 TCR beta chains associated with cytomegalovirus. The classifier was reported to diagnose cytomegalovirus status with high specificity and sensitivity in both the original cohort and the validation cohort. In a later analysis, HLA-associated TCR beta chains showed more clonal expansion and lower generation probabilities than non-associated chains that were equally common. Some IMGT-functional V segments, including TRBV6-2 and TRBV6-3, could not be distinguished by the 87-base-pair reads and were therefore excluded.

This clone was counted only a few times. The antigen it binds to is not known. Base qualities are not recorded, but no much larger clone differs from it by a single base. The cohort was made up of approximately 700 healthy bone marrow donors. Cohort members were all nominally healthy when sampled, although unrecorded immune exposures were likely present. The donor tested CMV seropositive, placing the donor among the roughly 300 seropositive members of the cohort. Every donor gave a peripheral blood sample, and the peripheral blood mononuclear cells from that sample were used for TCR beta sequencing. Genomic DNA was extracted from the blood cell samples with the Qiagen DNeasy Blood Extraction Kit.

The sample consisted of PBMCs. The TCR sequence derives from a woman aged 40 to 50 in good health and CMV-seropositive. The chain was built from TRBV28 and TRBJ1-2, with TRBD1 tentatively as D gene (6 bases match). The nucleotide sequence reads TGTGCCAGCAGTTTGCGGGCCGGACAGCTTTATGGCTACACCTTC. It codes for CASSLRAGQLYGYTF.